The 27 T cell receptor beta chains below were found in one sample sequenced in a study of blood T cell repertoires in COVID-19. The method was immunoSEQ multiplex PCR; TCRdb's version includes in-frame clones alone and lacks a portion of them. The profile covers around 300,000 clones, with 88% appearing a single time and roughly 1.7% taken by the ten largest. Specimen: peripheral blood. All receptors come from a woman in her twenties or thirties with COVID-19, enrolled during active disease.

The chain carries TRBV5-5 and TRBJ2-2; 8 bases map to TRBD2. CDR3 size: 16 residues. The germline gives CDR1 SGHKS, CDR2 YYEKEE (reference sequence). Losses at the gene ends were 2 bases for V and 1 base for J; bases not matched to a gene: 4. The CDR3 protein is CASSFLAGGNTGELFF. CDR3 bases: TGTGCCAGCAGCTTTCTGGCGGGGGGGAACACCGGGGAGCTGTTTTTT.

CDR3 region: CSASLTVTDGYTF. The CDR3 DNA is TGCAGTGCTAGTCTTACAGTCACGGATGGCTACACCTTC. The chain combines TRBV20-1 with TRBJ1-2, with D hard to call. Per the germline V gene, CDR1 is DFQATT and CDR2 is SNEGSKA (reference sequence). Deletions cut 3 bases from V and 6 bases from J, with 14 bases between. The CDR3 loop spans 13 amino acids.

This chain uses TRBV28 with TRBJ2-5; 9 bases are a match to TRBD1. The V segment lost 5 bases and the J segment 4 bases; nucleotides outside the gene matches: 5. The CDR3 consists of 14 residues. CDR1 and CDR2 from the germline V gene are MDHEN and SYDVKM. The CDR3 reads CASSPGQGLETQYF. CDR3 bases: TGTGCCAGCAGTCCCGGACAGGGGTTAGAGACCCAGTACTTC.

The chain combines TRBV27 with TRBJ2-7, with unresolved D. The V gene lost 5 bases and the J gene lost 1 base, with 15 bases spanning the gap. The length of the CDR3 is 15 residues. The germline V gene encodes CDR1 MNHEY and CDR2 SMNVEV (reference sequence). CDR3 in amino acids: CASSLPRDKSYEQYV. DNA for the CDR3: TGTGCCAGCAGTCTACCCCGTGACAAATCCTACGAGCAGTACGTC.

The gene calls are TRBV25-1 and TRBJ2-2; 12 nucleotides match TRBD2. The germline gives CDR1 MGHDK, CDR2 SYGVNS. The CDR3 contains 17 residues. Trimming at V came to 8 bases and at J to 5 bases, leaving 12 bases not matched to a gene. The CDR3 DNA reads as TGTGCCAGCTTAGGGACTAGCGGGTCATTACCTACCGGGGAGCTGTTTTTT. It translates to CASLGTSGSLPTGELFF.

The chain has TRBV5-1 and TRBJ2-3; TRBD1 matches at 8 bases. Germline V lookup: CDR1 SGHRS, CDR2 YFSETQ. There are 15 residues in the CDR3. V was clipped by 4 bases and J by 3 bases; unmatched bases: 7. CDR3 nucleotide sequence: TGCGCCAGCAGCCCGTGGACAGGGAAAACAGATACGCAGTATTTT. Translation gives CASSPWTGKTDTQYF.

The chain uses TRBV7-8 and TRBJ2-1; tentative D call: TRBD1 (6 bases). Germline V CDR1 and CDR2: SGHVS, FQNEAQ. The germline V and J ends were trimmed by 5 bases and 2 bases, with 19 bases remaining between them. The CDR3 runs 17 residues. CDR3 sequence (DNA): TGTGCCAGCAGCCCAGGGACACAGAGGGGCCCCTACAATGAGCAGTTCTTC. Protein sequence: CASSPGTQRGPYNEQFF.

The table lists this clone with many counts. The chain links TRBV19 to TRBJ1-4; tentatively, D is TRBD1 (6 bases). The CDR3 spans 16 residues. V lost 3 bases to trimming and J lost 4 bases, with 15 bases between them. Germline CDR1 LNHDA, CDR2 SQIVND (reference sequence). CDR3 loop: CASSILPTGFNEKLFF. In nucleotides, the CDR3 is TGTGCCAGTAGTATCCTACCGACAGGCTTTAATGAAAAACTGTTTTTT.

The chain recombines TRBV7-6 with TRBJ1-1; D might be TRBD1 (6 bases). V dropped 6 bases and J dropped 1 base, with 12 bases sitting between them. This CDR3 spans 14 amino acids. Germline CDR1 SGHVS, CDR2 FNYEAQ. This CDR3 is CASRNLQGNTEAFF. The CDR3 DNA sequence: TGTGCCAGCAGGAACTTACAGGGGAACACTGAAGCTTTCTTT.

The rearrangement joins TRBV4-3 to TRBJ1-3; TRBD1 matches at 9 bases. The CDR3 is 15 amino acids. The germline gives CDR1 LGHNA, CDR2 YSLEER. The ends lost 0 bases at V and 8 bases at J; junction bases unmatched: 5. This CDR3 reads CASSQDGDRADTIYF. CDR3 nucleotide sequence: TGCGCCAGCAGCCAAGATGGGGACAGGGCGGACACCATATATTTT.

The J gene is TRBJ1-1, the V gene TRBV2; 7 nucleotides agree with TRBD1. With 5 bases clipped from V and 8 bases from J, the junction kept 8 bases outside the gene matches. Germline V gene sequence: CDR1 SNHLY, CDR2 FYNNEI. The CDR3 runs 13 residues. The CDR3 sequence is CASSTDRVSEAFF. DNA of the CDR3: TGTGCCAGCAGTACCGACAGGGTCTCAGAAGCTTTCTTT.

The V gene is TRBV7-2, the J gene TRBJ2-5; 7 nucleotides align to TRBD1. Germline assignment: CDR1 SGHTA and CDR2 FQGNSA. J gave up 1 base and V 6 bases, and 2 bases lay outside the gene matches. This CDR3 is 13 amino acids long. The CDR3 is CASRQGIQETQYF. The CDR3 bases are TGTGCCAGCAGACAGGGGATCCAAGAGACCCAGTACTTC.

This rearrangement joins TRBV5-1 to TRBJ2-5, with D possibly being TRBD1 (7 bases). CDR1 SGHRS and CDR2 YFSETQ come from the germline V gene. The V end lost 4 bases, the J end lost 3 bases, and 10 bases lay between the germline ends. CDR3 length equals 13 residues. The CDR3 is CASSLRGEETQYF. The DNA for the CDR3 is TGCGCCAGCAGCCTCAGGGGGGAAGAGACCCAGTACTTC.

The chain employs TRBV7-3 and TRBJ2-5; D possibly corresponds to TRBD1 (6 bases). The CDR3 is made up of 13 amino acids. Germline V lookup: CDR1 SGHTA, CDR2 FQGTGA. Deletions cut 5 bases from V and 2 bases from J, with 9 bases between. The CDR3 is CASSLGQQETQYF. DNA for the CDR3: TGTGCCAGCAGCCTCGGACAGCAAGAGACCCAGTACTTC.

This sequence joins TRBV25-1 and TRBJ2-6, with a weak D call TRBD1 (6 bases). This CDR3 comprises 16 residues. CDR1 MGHDK and CDR2 SYGVNS come from the germline V gene. Trimming removed 8 bases from V and 2 bases from J, with 16 bases in between. CDR3 region: CASSQQGLTGANVLTF. The CDR3 nucleotides are TGTGCCAGCTCGCAGCAGGGGCTGACTGGGGCCAACGTCCTGACTTTC.

The CDR3 coding sequence is TGTGCCAGCAGCTTATATAGTCAGGGGTTTGGCTACACCTTC. As protein: CASSLYSQGFGYTF. This chain connects TRBV7-2 to TRBJ1-2, with D perhaps matching TRBD1 (6 bases). The CDR3 is 14 amino acids. Looked up from germline, CDR1 is SGHTA and CDR2 is FQGNSA. V dropped 2 bases and J dropped 7 bases, with 14 bases sitting between them.

J is TRBJ2-2 and V is TRBV12-5; 7 bases are shared with TRBD1. Germline CDR1 LGHNT, CDR2 FRNRAP. With V trimmed by 1 base and J by 1 base, 0 bases remained unmatched. The CDR3 consists of 15 residues. Here the CDR3 reads CASGLGTGNTGELFF. DNA of the CDR3: TGTGCTAGTGGTTTGGGGACAGGGAACACCGGGGAGCTGTTTTTT.

The chain employs TRBV24-1 and TRBJ1-2; 8 bases align to TRBD1. This CDR3 is 14 amino acids long. Trimming cost V 5 bases and J 8 bases; bases outside gene matches: 9. Germline CDR1 is KGHDR and CDR2 is SFDVKD. This chain's CDR3 is CATSGGQGRYGYTF. For the CDR3, the DNA is TGTGCCACCAGTGGAGGACAGGGTCGTTACGGCTACACCTTC.

The V gene is TRBV6-2 or TRBV6-3, the J gene TRBJ1-1; tentative D call: TRBD1 (5 bases). Germline CDR1 and CDR2: MNHEY and SVGEGT. The CDR3 totals 15 residues. Between the trimmed V and J ends, which lost 5 bases and 7 bases, there was a span of 20 bases. This CDR3 is CASSHNSGGAGEAFF. As DNA, the CDR3 is TGTGCCAGCAGTCATAACAGCGGGGGTGCGGGTGAAGCTTTCTTT.

This clone was counted a single time. V usage is TRBV7-2 and J usage is TRBJ2-7, with 9 bases identical to TRBD1. The CDR3 is 15 amino acids. V trimming: 6 bases; J trimming: 2 bases; junction bases outside the gene matches: 8. CDR1 is SGHTA, CDR2 FQGNSA, per germline. CDR3: CASSPGTGTTYEQYF. Here the CDR3 DNA reads TGTGCCAGCAGTCCGGGGACAGGGACGACCTACGAGCAGTACTTC.

This clone is a singleton in its sample. The chain is built from TRBV12-3 or TRBV12-4 and TRBJ1-1, with no clear D. Trimming removed 3 bases from V and 5 bases from J, with 10 bases in between. The CDR3 is 13 residues long. CDR3 protein: CASSFPGGTEAFF. CDR3 bases: TGTGCCAGCAGTTTCCCCGGCGGGACTGAAGCTTTCTTT.

The chain couples TRBV19 to TRBJ1-2; 7 nucleotides line up with TRBD1. V lost 5 bases and J lost 8; bases outside the gene matches: 14. Germline CDR1 and CDR2: LNHDA and SQIVND (reference sequence). The CDR3 length is 15 residues. CDR3 bases: TGTGCCAGTAGTCGTCCGGGACAGCTAAGGTGGGGCTACACCTTC. This sequence encodes CASSRPGQLRWGYTF.

This clone was observed once. This chain connects TRBV12-3 or TRBV12-4 to TRBJ2-5; TRBD1 agrees at 7 bases. This CDR3 comprises 13 residues. The V gene end was trimmed by 2 bases and the J gene end by 5 bases; junction bases not matched to a gene: 2. The CDR3 loop is CASSLLQGETQYF. The CDR3 DNA is TGTGCCAGCAGTTTACTACAGGGGGAGACCCAGTACTTC.

This chain connects TRBV6-5 to TRBJ1-2, with D possibly TRBD1 on 6 matching bases. CDR3 length: 13 residues. V was cut by 10 bases and J by 2 bases, with 14 bases left in between. Germline CDR1 is MNHEY and CDR2 is SVGAGI. This chain's CDR3 is CATSLDRNYGYTF. DNA of the CDR3: TGTGCCACCTCCCTGGACAGAAACTATGGCTACACCTTC.

V usage is TRBV13 and J usage is TRBJ1-3, with unresolved D. CDR1 PRHDT and CDR2 FYEKMQ come from the germline V gene (reference sequence). V lost 4 bases, J lost 1 base, and 14 bases lay in between. The CDR3 has 16 amino acids. The CDR3 protein is CASSYRRGSSGNTIYF. CDR3 nucleotides: TGTGCCAGCAGCTACCGACGGGGTTCTTCTGGAAACACCATATATTTT.

The chain is built from TRBV9 and TRBJ1-2; D remains unclear. Germline V gene lookup returns CDR1 SGDLS and CDR2 YYNGEE. The CDR3 is 12 amino acids. Trimming took off 0 bases at V and 8 bases at J, with 8 bases between the two ends. The CDR3 bases are TGTGCCAGCAGCGTAGAGGAGGGAGGCTACACCTTC. As protein: CASSVEEGGYTF.

This clone was counted once. The rearrangement joins TRBV4-1 to TRBJ2-1; D gene ambiguous. Between the trimmed V and J ends, which lost 0 bases and 11 bases, there was a span of 5 bases. Germline lookup yields CDR1 MGHRA and CDR2 YSYEKL. CDR3 length: 11 amino acids. In nucleotides, the CDR3 is TGCGCCAGCAGCCAAGATCGTCAGCAGTTCTTC. This codes for CASSQDRQQFF.